This T cell receptor beta chain came from a study of T cell responses to AZD1222 COVID-19 vaccine. Overall study results and limits: Spike-specific TCR breadth and depth both grew after two AZD1222 doses.

Details on this clone: Its target is not known.

Assay used: immunoSEQ multiplex PCR; TCRdb lists only in-frame clones, some missing. The top ten hold about 9.2% of the sample, which has 150,000 to 200,000 clones, almost 95% seen once. Germline CDR1 and CDR2: SGHTA and FQGTGA. CDR3 size: 12 residues. V shed 5 bases and J shed 4 bases, with 5 bases lying between them. Sequenced here: peripheral blood, sampled on day 0 of AZD1222 vaccination. The clonotype originates from an adult in good health. This chain connects TRBV7-3 to TRBJ2-2; D gene ambiguous. The CDR3, as DNA: TGTGCCAGCAGCCCACTCACCGGGGAGCTGTTTTTT. It translates to CASSPLTGELFF.